This T cell receptor (beta chain) is drawn from a study of cytotoxic CD8 clonotypes in ibrutinib-treated CLL (dated by TCRdb to 2020 to 2022). Looking at the study overall: The cohort had eleven to twelve relapsed/refractory and 15 treatment-naive patients; approximately 17 were IGHV unmutated. Every sample from remission and from progressive disease was obtained while the patients were still on ibrutinib. Partial responses were observed in around 25 patients and complete responses in 2; after a median follow-up of around 68 months, remission was maintained in around 14 patients and progression was observed in roughly twelve. Cryopreserved peripheral blood mononuclear cells were obtained prior to treatment, at the time of response, and at either disease progression or sustained remission. Samples at response were collected after a median of approximately twelve months of treatment, with a range of roughly 6 to 40 months. An average of roughly 270,000 productive templates and 94,082 productive rearrangements was obtained per sample. Longitudinal samples were available for about 30% of the roughly 86 trial participants.

What the study reported, not specific to this receptor: Clonality rose at ibrutinib response, remained stable during sustained remission, and dropped back toward baseline at progression. Sampling times were not matched between patients in sustained remission and patients whose disease was progressing, and lymph node repertoires were not examined. At baseline, clonality was higher than in age-matched healthy donors and showed a strong correlation with circulating CD8+ T-cell counts. Public clonotypes were rare and either contracted or stayed stable during treatment, and the rise in clonality at ibrutinib response reflected the expansion of private clonotypes.

In the paper's terms, the time point label means: approximately eleven months on ibrutinib. For TCR beta library preparation, roughly 2 micrograms of genomic DNA were extracted from the cryopreserved PBMCs. High-throughput TCR beta sequencing was performed on longitudinal blood samples from CLL patients receiving ibrutinib monotherapy. Patients were enrolled in a phase 2 open-label single-center ibrutinib monotherapy trial. Each clonotype received, on average, about 10x coverage in deep resolution sequencing performed on a MiSeq, where the target depth lay between 1 in 1 million and 1 in 200,000 T cells. The immunoSEQ hsTCRB Kit was used to generate the TCR beta libraries. As for the authors' bioinformatics: ImmunoSEQ Data Assistant and ImmunoSEQ Analyzer were used for data analysis, and V, D and J genes were assigned according to IMGT definitions. Clonality was computed as one minus normalized Shannon entropy of productive rearrangement frequencies, ranging from 0 to 1. Public clonotype analysis was restricted to overrepresented clonotypes comprising at least 0.05% of each patient's repertoire. Fewer than 15 age-matched healthy donor repertoires from immuneACCESS served as clonality controls. The clones in this table, taken by TCRdb from immuneACCESS, are in-frame only. Not every clone is retained; where verified, under half of the shortfall comes from an unresolved V gene, and the cause of the rest is unknown. V, J and clone size are those of that table, while D and trimming were read from the DNA. This sample lists roughly 150,000 clones; about four fifths were detected once. In total, the top ten clones hold roughly 1.9% of the sample.

Counted from cysteine to phenylalanine, this CDR3 has 17 amino acids. The entry retains the CDR3 DNA only, 51 bases that are in frame from base 1. Per the germline V gene (reference sequence), SEHNR is the CDR1 and FQNEAQ is the CDR2. The germline V end is reduced by 9 bases and the J end by 3 bases; junction bases left unmatched: 16. A note on this clone: Its binding antigen is unknown. Base quality data are lacking; no much larger clone is found one base away.

This material consisted of PBMCs, taken after 12 months of ibrutinib treatment. The sequence derives from a human donor with chronic lymphocytic leukemia. This chain is built from TRBV7-9 and TRBJ1-4, and TRBD1 matches 7 of the central bases. The CDR3 corresponds to CASLRGLGSAANEKLFF. The DNA reads as follows: TGTGCCAGTCTCAGGGGGTTAGGGTCCGCGGCTAATGAAAAACTGTTTTTT. The CDR3, completed at both ends by the reference TRBV7-9 and TRBJ1-4 genes, gives the full variable domain DTGVSQNPRHKITKRGQNVTFRCDPISEHNRLYWYRQTLGQGPEFLTYFQNEAQLEKSRLLSDRFSAERPKGSFSTLEIQRTEQGDSAMYLCASLRGLGSAANEKLFFGSGTQLSVL.